This T cell receptor beta chain originates from a study of blood T cell repertoires in COVID-19. Study details: Some COVID-19 samples were acute and others convalescent; all came from the United States, Italy and Spain.

The CDR3 runs to 15 residues. CDR1 SGHNT and CDR2 YENEEA come from the germline V gene. The trim removed 8 bases at V and 7 bases at J, leaving 11 bases unmatched. Method: immunoSEQ multiplex PCR; TCRdb's copy keeps in-frame clones and lacks some. This sample has about 320,000 clones; about nine tenths occur once, and the top ten carry roughly 2.5%. The receptor was derived from a man aged 55 to 69 who had recovered from COVID-19. Sequenced input: PBMCs or T cells enriched from blood (not recorded which). The gene calls are TRBV11-3 and TRBJ2-1, with TRBD2 matching 10 bases. CDR3 nucleotide sequence: TGTGCCAGCCGGATAGCGGGAGGAGTGCAAAATGAGCAGTTCTTC. Amino acid sequence: CASRIAGGVQNEQFF. The full variable domain, its missing parts supplied by reference TRBV11-3 and TRBJ2-1, is EAGVVQSPRYKIIEKKQPVAFWCNPISGHNTLYWYLQNLGQGPELLIRYENEEAVDDSQLPKDRFSAERLKGVDSTLKIQPAELGDSAVYLCASRIAGGVQNEQFFGPGTRLTVL.